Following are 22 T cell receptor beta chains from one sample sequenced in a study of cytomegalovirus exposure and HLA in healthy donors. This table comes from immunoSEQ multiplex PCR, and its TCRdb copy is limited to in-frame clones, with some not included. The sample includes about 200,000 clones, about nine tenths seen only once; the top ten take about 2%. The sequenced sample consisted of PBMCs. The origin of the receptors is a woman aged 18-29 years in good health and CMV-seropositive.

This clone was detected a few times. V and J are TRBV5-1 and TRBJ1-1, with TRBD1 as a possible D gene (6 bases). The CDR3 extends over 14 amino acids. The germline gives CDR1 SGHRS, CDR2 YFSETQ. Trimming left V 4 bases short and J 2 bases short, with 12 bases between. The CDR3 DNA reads TGCGCCAGCAGCACCGGACAGCGTAACACTGAAGCTTTCTTT. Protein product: CASSTGQRNTEAFF.

The chain's CDR3 is CAWNRGTGVTGELFF. The CDR3 DNA is TGTGCCTGGAATCGCGGGACAGGGGTCACCGGGGAGCTGTTTTTT. The rearrangement links TRBV30 to TRBJ2-2; 10 bases line up with TRBD1. Trimming took 4 bases from V and 4 from J; bases not matched to a gene: 6. The CDR3 length is 15 residues. Germline CDR1 reads GTSNPN; CDR2 reads SVGIG (reference sequence).

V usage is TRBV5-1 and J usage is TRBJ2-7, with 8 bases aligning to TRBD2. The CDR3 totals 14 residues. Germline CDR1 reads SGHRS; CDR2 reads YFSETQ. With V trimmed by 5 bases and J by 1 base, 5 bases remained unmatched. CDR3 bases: TGCGCCAGCAGAACGGGAGGGGTGTCCTACGAGCAGTACTTC. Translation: CASRTGGVSYEQYF. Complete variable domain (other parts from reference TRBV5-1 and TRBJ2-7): KAGVTQTPRYLIKTRGQQVTLSCSPISGHRSVSWYQQTPGQGLQFLFEYFSETQRNKGNFPGRFSGRQFSNSRSEMNVSTLELGDSALYLCASRTGGVSYEQYFGPGTRLTVT.

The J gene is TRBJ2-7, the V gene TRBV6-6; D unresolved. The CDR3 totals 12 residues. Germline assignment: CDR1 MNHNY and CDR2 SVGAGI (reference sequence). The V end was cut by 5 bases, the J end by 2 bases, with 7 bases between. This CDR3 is CASSLRPYEQYF. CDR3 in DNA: TGTGCCAGCAGTCTCAGGCCCTACGAGCAGTACTTC.

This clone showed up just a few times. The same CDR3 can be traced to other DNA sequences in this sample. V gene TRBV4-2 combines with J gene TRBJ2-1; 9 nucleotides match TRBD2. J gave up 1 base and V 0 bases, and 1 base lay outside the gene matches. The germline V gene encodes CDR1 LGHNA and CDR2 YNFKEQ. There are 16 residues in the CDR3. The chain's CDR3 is CASSQDTSGSYNEQFF. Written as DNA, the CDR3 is TGTGCCAGCAGCCAAGATACTAGCGGGTCCTACAATGAGCAGTTCTTC.

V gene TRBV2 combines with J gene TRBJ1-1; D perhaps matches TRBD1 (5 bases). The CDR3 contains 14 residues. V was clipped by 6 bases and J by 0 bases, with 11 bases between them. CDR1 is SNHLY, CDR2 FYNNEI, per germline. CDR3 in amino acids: CASRAGILNTEAFF. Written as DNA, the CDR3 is TGTGCCAGCAGGGCAGGGATATTGAACACTGAAGCTTTCTTT.

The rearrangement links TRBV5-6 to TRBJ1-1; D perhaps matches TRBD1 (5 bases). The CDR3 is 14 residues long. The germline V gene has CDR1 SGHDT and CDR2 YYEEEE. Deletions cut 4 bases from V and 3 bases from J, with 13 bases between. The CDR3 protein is CASSATGGDTEAFF. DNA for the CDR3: TGTGCCAGCAGCGCAACCGGGGGGGACACTGAAGCTTTCTTT. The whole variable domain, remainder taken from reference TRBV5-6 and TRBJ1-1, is DAGVTQSPTHLIKTRGQQVTLRCSPKSGHDTVSWYQQALGQGPQFIFQYYEEEERQRGNFPDRFSGHQFPNYSSELNVNALLLGDSALYLCASSATGGDTEAFFGQGTRLTVV.

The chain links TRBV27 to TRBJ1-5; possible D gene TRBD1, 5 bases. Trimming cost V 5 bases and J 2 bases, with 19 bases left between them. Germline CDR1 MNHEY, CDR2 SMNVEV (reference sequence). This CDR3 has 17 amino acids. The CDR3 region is CASSPGPLTVGNQPQHF. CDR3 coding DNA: TGTGCCAGCAGTCCCGGACCCTTGACAGTCGGCAATCAGCCCCAGCATTTT.

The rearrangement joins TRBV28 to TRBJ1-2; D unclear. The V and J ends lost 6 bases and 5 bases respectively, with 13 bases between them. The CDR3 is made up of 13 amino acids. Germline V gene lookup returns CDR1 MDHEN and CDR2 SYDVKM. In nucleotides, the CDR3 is TGTGCCAGCAGCCGTGGACTGGTTTATGGCTACACCTTC. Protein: CASSRGLVYGYTF.

This CDR3 is CASSDYGGSSYNEQFF. CDR3 DNA: TGTGCCAGCAGTGATTACGGGGGAAGCTCCTACAATGAGCAGTTCTTC. The rearrangement joins TRBV6-1 to TRBJ2-1; maybe TRBD2 (6 bases). Trimming removed 3 bases from V and 0 bases from J, with 12 bases in between. This CDR3 region has 16 residues. Germline CDR1 reads MNHNS; CDR2 reads SASEGT.

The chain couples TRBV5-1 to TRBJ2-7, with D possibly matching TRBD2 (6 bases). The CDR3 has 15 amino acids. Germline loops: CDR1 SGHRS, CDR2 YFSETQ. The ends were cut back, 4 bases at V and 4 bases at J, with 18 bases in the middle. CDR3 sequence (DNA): TGCGCCAGCAGCCCGGAGGGCGGAGGTCTGTACGAGCAGTACTTC. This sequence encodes CASSPEGGGLYEQYF.

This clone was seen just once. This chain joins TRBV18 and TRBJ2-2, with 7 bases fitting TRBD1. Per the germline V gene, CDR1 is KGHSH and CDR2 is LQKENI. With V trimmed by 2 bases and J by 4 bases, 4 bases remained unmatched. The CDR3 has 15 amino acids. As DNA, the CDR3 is TGTGCCAGCTCACCATTACAGGGGTCCACCGGGGAGCTGTTTTTT. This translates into CASSPLQGSTGELFF.

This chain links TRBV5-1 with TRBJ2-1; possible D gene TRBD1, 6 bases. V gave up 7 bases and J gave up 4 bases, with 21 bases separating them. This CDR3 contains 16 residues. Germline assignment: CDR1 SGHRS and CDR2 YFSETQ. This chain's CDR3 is CASGPFRTDNYNEQFF. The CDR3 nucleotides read TGCGCCAGCGGGCCTTTCCGGACAGATAATTACAATGAGCAGTTCTTC. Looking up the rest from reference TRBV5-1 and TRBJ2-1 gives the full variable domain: KAGVTQTPRYLIKTRGQQVTLSCSPISGHRSVSWYQQTPGQGLQFLFEYFSETQRNKGNFPGRFSGRQFSNSRSEMNVSTLELGDSALYLCASGPFRTDNYNEQFFGPGTRLTVL.

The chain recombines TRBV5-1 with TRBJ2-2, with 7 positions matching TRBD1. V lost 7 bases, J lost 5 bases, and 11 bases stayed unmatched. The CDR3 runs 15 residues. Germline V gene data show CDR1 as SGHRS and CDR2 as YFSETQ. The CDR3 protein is CASFTGTVGTGELFF. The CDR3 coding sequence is TGCGCCAGCTTCACTGGGACAGTGGGAACCGGGGAGCTGTTTTTT.

The CDR3 sequence: CASSLGTSGRRDTQYF. The CDR3 DNA follows: TGTGCCAGCAGCCTTGGGACTAGCGGGAGGAGGGATACGCAGTATTTT. This chain joins TRBV5-4 and TRBJ2-3; 15 nucleotides agree with TRBD2. CDR1 is SGHNT and CDR2 is YYREEE in the germline V gene (reference sequence). The junction had 6 bases not matched to a gene; V was cut back by 4 bases and J by 6 bases. The CDR3 has 16 residues.

The CDR3 loop reads CASSLQGDEAFF. In nucleotides, the CDR3 is TGTGCCAGCAGCTTACAGGGGGACGAAGCTTTCTTT. The J gene is TRBJ1-1, the V gene TRBV7-3, with 7 bases aligning to TRBD1. The V segment lost 2 bases and the J segment 8 bases; nucleotides outside the gene matches: 2. CDR3 length equals 12 residues. The germline V gene encodes CDR1 SGHTA and CDR2 FQGTGA.

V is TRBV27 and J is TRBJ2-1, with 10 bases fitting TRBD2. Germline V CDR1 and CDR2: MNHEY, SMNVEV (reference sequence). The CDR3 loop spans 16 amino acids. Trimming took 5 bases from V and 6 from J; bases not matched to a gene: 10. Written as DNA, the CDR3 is TGTGCCAGCAGTCCGGGACTAGCGTTTTGGGGCAATGAGCAGTTCTTC. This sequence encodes CASSPGLAFWGNEQFF.

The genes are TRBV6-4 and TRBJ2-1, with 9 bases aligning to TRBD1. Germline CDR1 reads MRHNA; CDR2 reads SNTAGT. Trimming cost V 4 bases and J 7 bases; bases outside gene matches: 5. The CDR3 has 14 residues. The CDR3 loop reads CASSAGTGLNEQFF. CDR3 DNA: TGTGCCAGCAGTGCCGGGACAGGGTTGAATGAGCAGTTCTTC.

CDR3 nucleotides: TGTGCCATCAGTGCGGTGTTAGCGGACCCCTACAATGAGCAGTTCTTC. The encoded protein is CAISAVLADPYNEQFF. V is TRBV10-3 and J is TRBJ2-1, with TRBD2 as a possible D gene (6 bases). V lost 4 bases and J lost 2, with 15 bases in between. The CDR3 length is 16 residues. In germline, CDR1 is ENHRY, CDR2 SYGVKD.

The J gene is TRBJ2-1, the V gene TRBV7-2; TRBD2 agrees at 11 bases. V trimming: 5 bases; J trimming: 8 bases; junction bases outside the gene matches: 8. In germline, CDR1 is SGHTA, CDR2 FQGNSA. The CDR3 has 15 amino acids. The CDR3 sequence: CASSLTSGSQDEQFF. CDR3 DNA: TGTGCCAGCAGCCTCACTAGCGGGAGTCAAGATGAGCAGTTCTTC.

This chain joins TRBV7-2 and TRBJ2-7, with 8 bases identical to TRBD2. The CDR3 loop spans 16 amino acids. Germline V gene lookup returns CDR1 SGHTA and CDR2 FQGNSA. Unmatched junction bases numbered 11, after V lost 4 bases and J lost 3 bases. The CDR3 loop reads CASSSTTGLAFYEQYF. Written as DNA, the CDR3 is TGTGCCAGCAGCTCGACCACCGGACTAGCTTTCTACGAGCAGTACTTC.

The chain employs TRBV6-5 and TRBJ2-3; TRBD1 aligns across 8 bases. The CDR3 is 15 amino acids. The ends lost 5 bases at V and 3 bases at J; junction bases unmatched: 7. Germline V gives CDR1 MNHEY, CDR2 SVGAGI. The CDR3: CASSHPDRGTDTQYF. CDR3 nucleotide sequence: TGTGCCAGCAGTCACCCCGACAGGGGAACAGATACGCAGTATTTT.